This T cell receptor beta chain derives from a study of cytomegalovirus exposure and HLA in healthy donors (dated by TCRdb to 2017 to 2019). Background for the entire study: According to an earlier analysis of 550 to 700 of the donors, about 180 million T cells yielded some 120 million unique TCR beta sequences and 276 Gb of sequence data. To study patterns of TCR occurrence, a later analysis re-analyzed previously published TCR beta repertoires from several hundred donors and added high-resolution HLA genotyping. Besides the first cohort of under 700 subjects, a separate validation cohort made up of over a hundred different subjects was used. Among about 400 genotyped donors of the cohort, an average of around 250,000 unique TCR beta nucleotide sequences was sequenced per donor, of which about 19% were non-productive. The later analysis used no new phenotypic data to find candidate immune exposures, relying instead on TCR beta sequences and their occurrence across donors. Both class I and class II loci were covered by HLA typing, at four-digit resolution. The T cell repertoires of under 750 subjects were profiled by immunosequencing and related to cytomegalovirus serostatus. All discovery cohort repertoires had been generated using a single sequencing platform. Donor age, sex, ethnicity and CMV serostatus were collected together with the repertoire data. Roughly five DR-DQ haplotypes were handled as single units for association and clustering because linkage in the cohort was strong. An earlier analysis of around 540 of the donors applied high-throughput TCR beta sequencing to assess whether each TCR beta V gene segment acted as functional or pseudogenic. Genome-wide SNP genotypes for about three fifths of the roughly 670 donors were used in a later genetic analysis, which treated that subset as a discovery cohort. The aim of the study was to test whether cataloging public T cell receptors could identify signatures of past pathogen exposure. Among the roughly 400 genotyped donors, around 81% belonged to the genetic ancestry cluster associated with self-reported Caucasian donors. The number of donors typed differed by locus, with about 620-630 for A, B, C, DRB1 and DQB1, over 500 for DQA1, over 600 for DPA1, and 400 to 490 for DPB1. The study combined high-throughput TCR immunosequencing, statistical association of individual TCRs with disease status, and machine learning to predict cytomegalovirus infection status. An early release covering 550 to 700 HLA-typed donors comprised 300 to 350 gigabases of sequencing data and tens of millions of unique TCR sequences.

Paper-wide results and their limitations: Cytomegalovirus status was reported to be diagnosed by the classifier with high specificity and sensitivity in both the original and validation cohorts. The authors suggested that the approach could potentially be extended to other disease states and immunological phenotypes. Correlated functional status among segregating V segments might reflect linkage disequilibrium, but an unknown experimental factor could not be ruled out. Immune exposure information for the cohort was limited to CMV serostatus. Roughly uniform sequencing depth across donors was assumed in presence/absence analyses, although this assumption may not hold. According to a later analysis, TCR association rates differed among HLA loci, with DRB1 alleles showing the most associated TCRs and HLA-C alleles showing the fewest. A later genetic analysis associated a missense DCLRE1C variant with V-gene and J-gene trimming of TCR beta chains, and an independent cohort replicated the association. A total of 150 or so TCR beta chains were listed by the study as associated with cytomegalovirus. Several of the top co-occurrence clusters appeared to be linked to parvovirus B19, influenza, CMV and Epstein-Barr virus, according to a later analysis. According to a later genetic analysis, donors in an Asian-associated ancestry cluster had fewer N-insertions in productive TCRs than the approximately 700-donor mean. According to a later analysis, most CMV-associated TCR beta chains appeared to be HLA-restricted, and the HLA associations seemed to be driven largely by CMV exposure. The earlier analysis of 450 to 700 of the donors excluded some 15 rarely observed V segments, including chromosome 9 orphons, because counts were too low. In vitro tests confirmed that a few of the cytomegalovirus-associated TCR beta chains recognize cytomegalovirus antigens. When HLA alleles, especially DR and DQ, strongly co-occurred, attributing TCR associations to individual alleles was difficult. HLA typing was unavailable for some donors at each locus, so association tests used only the typed subset. A group of highly shared sequence variants was considered likely to be a technical artifact of the sequencing pipeline. The 87-base-pair reads could not distinguish some IMGT-functional V segments, including TRBV6-2 and TRBV6-3, so those segments were excluded. Across donors, most TCR sequences were observed very rarely, whereas some public TCRs were present in many individuals. A further reported finding was that TCR beta sequences accurately predicted the HLA-A and HLA-B alleles for most subjects in the first cohort. Compared with equally common non-associated chains, HLA-associated TCR beta chains in a later analysis were more clonally expanded and had lower generation probabilities. In an earlier analysis of 587 of the donors, most TCR beta V segments appeared in productive rearrangements about 90% or about 30% of the time, broadly matching IMGT annotations. In a later analysis, some 18,000 TCR beta sequences were associated with specific HLA alleles at a false discovery rate of 0.05. In this cohort, only TCR beta chains were sequenced, and detectable features were limited by the absence of alpha or paired-chain data.

The method was the immunoSEQ multiplex PCR assay. For the multiplex PCR, a mixture combining 60 forward primers for TCR Vbeta segments and 13 reverse primers for TCR Jbeta segments was used. The CDR3 region of rearranged TCR beta genes was amplified from genomic DNA with a multiplex PCR assay. On the Illumina HiSeq System, the amplified TCR beta libraries were sequenced as 87-base-pair reads. The source study handled its data this way. Across the 670 or so repertoires, a later analysis counted approximately 75 million unique TCR beta chains, roughly 11 million of which were shared by at least two donors. Raw reads were error-corrected and collapsed into unique sequences by a nearest-neighbor algorithm in which closely related sequences were merged to remove PCR and sequencing errors. V, D and J gene segments were assigned by aligning CDR3 sequences to IMGT reference sequences. For a sequence to be retained, a match of at least six nucleotides to both a V gene segment and a J gene segment was required. A rearrangement counted as productive if the CDR3 had no stop codons and remained in frame with V and J, and every other rearrangement counted as non-productive. CDR3 was defined according to IMGT convention as the region running from the second conserved V-encoded cysteine to the conserved J-encoded phenylalanine. In an earlier analysis of more than 550 of the donors, sequences lacking an unambiguous match to a single V gene segment were excluded. An earlier analysis of 587 of the donors called V segments functional above 56.7% productive rearrangements and segregating when the between-donor standard deviation exceeded 5%. To diagnose cytomegalovirus status from the catalog of TCR beta chain sequences, a statistical classification framework was built. V and J gene assignment, in a later analysis, came from comparing TCR nucleotide sequences with IMGT/GENE-DB human TR gene sequences. The TCRdist pipeline was used in a later analysis to assign CDR3 sequences and most-parsimonious VDJ recombination scenarios. In a later analysis, each TCR beta chain was defined by its CDR3 amino acid sequence together with its V-gene family, and reads lacking a unique V-gene family were excluded. As a way to deal with suspected cross-contamination and a sequencing artifact, a later analysis dropped hundreds of nucleotide sequences that were highly shared and had low generation probability. For each public chain, a later analysis derived a clonal expansion index from normalized ranks of inferred template counts within each repertoire. A later analysis computed generation probabilities with a VDJ recombination model fitted to out-of-frame rearrangements, and checked the results against IGoR. In a later analysis, TCR-TCR, TCR-HLA and TCR-CMV co-occurrence was scored with hypergeometric tests, and a repertoire-size bias correction was applied to TCR pairs. False discovery rates were estimated in a later analysis by permuting HLA or CMV assignments 20 times. In a later analysis, co-occurring TCRs were grouped with DBSCAN, and TCRdist sequence similarity was added when clustering was performed within HLA-allele-positive subsets. Co-occurrence clustering excluded repertoires with fewer than 30,000 or more than 120,000 public chains, plus five with anomalous nucleotide sharing. TCRdb provides this immuneACCESS table in a form limited to in-frame rearrangements. Some clones are lacking; in checked studies, under half of them reflect an unresolved V gene, and why the rest are absent is not known. That table is the source of V, J and clone size, and D and trimming were worked out from the DNA. Recorded for this sample are 150,000 to 200,000 clones; approximately 73% of them occurred a single time. The ten largest account for about 1.3% of the sample.

Regarding this clone: The antigen it binds to is not known. There are no base qualities to consult, and no much larger clone falls within one base.

The cohort was made up of approximately 670 healthy bone marrow donors. At the time of sampling, all cohort members were nominally healthy, though unrecorded immune exposures were likely present. The donor tested CMV seronegative, placing the donor among the 350 or so seronegative members of the cohort. A peripheral blood sample was collected from each donor, and TCR beta sequencing was performed on peripheral blood mononuclear cells. Genomic DNA extraction from the blood cell samples was performed with the Qiagen DNeasy Blood Extraction Kit. CDR3 length: 15 amino acids, cysteine to phenylalanine. The retained sequence is limited to the CDR3, 45 bases, with the frame set at the first base. V lost 6 bases and J lost 3 bases; the stretch between them is 15 bases long. The germline V gene gives CDR1 as SGHRS and CDR2 as YFSETQ.

The TCR sequence derives from a man aged 50 to 59 in good health and CMV-seronegative. Sequences were obtained from PBMCs. This sequence uses TRBV5-1 and TRBJ2-2; TRBD1 is possibly the D segment (5 matching bases). Here the CDR3 is given as CASKTSTEHTGELFF. The nucleotide sequence reads TGCGCCAGCAAAACCTCGACAGAGCACACCGGGGAGCTGTTTTTT.